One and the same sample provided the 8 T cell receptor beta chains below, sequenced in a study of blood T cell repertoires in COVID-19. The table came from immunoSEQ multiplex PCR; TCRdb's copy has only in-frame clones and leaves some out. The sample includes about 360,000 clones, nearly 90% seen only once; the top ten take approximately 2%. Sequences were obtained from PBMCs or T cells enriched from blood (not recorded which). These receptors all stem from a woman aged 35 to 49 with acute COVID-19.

CDR3 amino acids: CASSVASGGPRDTQYF. DNA of the CDR3: TGTGCCAGCAGCGTAGCTAGCGGGGGGCCCAGGGATACGCAGTATTTT. This chain uses TRBV9 with TRBJ2-3, with 11 positions matching TRBD2. V was clipped by 0 bases and J by 6 bases; unmatched bases: 6. The CDR3 totals 16 residues. The germline gives CDR1 SGDLS, CDR2 YYNGEE.

The CDR3 is CATSGTRAAAWNGYTF. CDR3 DNA sequence: TGTGCCACCAGTGGGACTAGGGCAGCCGCGTGGAATGGCTACACCTTC. The genes are TRBV24-1 and TRBJ1-2; no definite D call. Between the trimmed V and J ends, which lost 5 bases and 6 bases, there was a span of 21 bases. CDR1 and CDR2 from the germline V gene are KGHDR and SFDVKD. This CDR3 contains 16 residues.

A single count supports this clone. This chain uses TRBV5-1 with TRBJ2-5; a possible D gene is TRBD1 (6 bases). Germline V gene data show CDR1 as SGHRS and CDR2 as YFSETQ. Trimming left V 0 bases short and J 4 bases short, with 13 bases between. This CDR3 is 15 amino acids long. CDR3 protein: CASSLAYRAGETQYF. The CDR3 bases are TGCGCCAGCAGCTTGGCCTACAGGGCGGGAGAGACCCAGTACTTC.

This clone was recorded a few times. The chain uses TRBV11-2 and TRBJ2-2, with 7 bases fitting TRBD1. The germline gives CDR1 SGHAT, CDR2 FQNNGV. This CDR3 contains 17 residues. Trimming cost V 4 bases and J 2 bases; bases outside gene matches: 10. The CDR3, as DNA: TGTGCCAGCAGCTCTGGCCGGTGGGACAGAAACACCGGGGAGCTGTTTTTT. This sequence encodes CASSSGRWDRNTGELFF.

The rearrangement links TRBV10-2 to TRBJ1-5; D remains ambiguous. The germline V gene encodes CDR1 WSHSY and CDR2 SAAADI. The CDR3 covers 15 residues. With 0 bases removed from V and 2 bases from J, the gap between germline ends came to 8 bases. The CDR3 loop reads CASSESTRGNQPQHF. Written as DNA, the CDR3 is TGCGCCAGCAGTGAGTCGACTCGCGGCAATCAGCCCCAGCATTTT.

CDR3 coding DNA: TGTGCCAGCAAGCCCGAGGGGGGCAATCAGCCCCAGCATTTT. Its translation: CASKPEGGNQPQHF. The rearrangement links TRBV6-5 to TRBJ1-5; a weak D match, TRBD1 (6 bases). The CDR3 totals 14 residues. Germline values: CDR1 MNHEY, CDR2 SVGAGI. V lost 7 bases and J lost 2, with 12 bases in between.

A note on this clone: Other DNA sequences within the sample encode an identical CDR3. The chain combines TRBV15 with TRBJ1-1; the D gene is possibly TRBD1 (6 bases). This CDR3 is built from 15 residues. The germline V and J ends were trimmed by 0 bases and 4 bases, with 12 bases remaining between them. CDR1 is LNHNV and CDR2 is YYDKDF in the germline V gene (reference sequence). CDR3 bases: TGTGCCACCAGCAGAGATGGGAGGGGGGGCACTGAAGCTTTCTTT. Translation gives CATSRDGRGGTEAFF.

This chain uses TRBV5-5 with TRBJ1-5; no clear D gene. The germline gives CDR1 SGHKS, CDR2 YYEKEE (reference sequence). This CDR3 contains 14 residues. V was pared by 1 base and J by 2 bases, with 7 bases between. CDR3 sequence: CASSLNGGNQPQHF. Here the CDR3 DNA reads TGTGCCAGCAGCTTGAACGGGGGCAATCAGCCCCAGCATTTT.